The clone carrying this T cell receptor (beta chain) was picked up many times. Its specificity is not known. The sample originates from a study of T cells after yellow fever vaccination. Germline CDR1 reads LGHDT; CDR2 reads YNNKEL (reference sequence). V gave up 7 bases and J gave up 3 bases, with 10 bases separating them. The CDR3 is made up of 14 amino acids. They built TCR cDNA with 5'RACE template switching, a step that put in a universal primer site and UMIs. TCRdb independently ran MiXCR on the 5' RACE reads; one entry per CDR3 protein. The repertoire holds roughly 150,000 distinct CDR3 sequences, around 7.7% seen once, with roughly 0.71% in the top ten. Points from the study as a whole: Primary-vaccination clones mostly resurfaced post-booster (nearly 97% CD4, roughly 90% CD8). Though it reached lower strength, the secondary response hit its peak faster, day 5 versus 15. Within FACS-sorted repertoires, abundant clonotypes contaminating from the bulk population could be present.

The chain recombines TRBV3-1 with TRBJ1-6, with D unresolved. The input for sequencing was CD4+ T cells sorted from PBMCs, taken 5 days after the yellow fever booster vaccination. The clonotype comes from a man younger than 40 who received the YFV17D yellow fever vaccine. The CDR3 loop is CASKPEDYNSPLHF. Here the CDR3 DNA reads TGTGCCAGCAAGCCGGAAGACTATAATTCACCCCTCCACTTT.